The source of this T cell receptor (beta chain) is a study of T cell responses to AZD1222 COVID-19 vaccine. V lost 7 bases, J lost 6 bases, and 11 bases stayed unmatched. In germline, CDR1 is LNHDA, CDR2 SQIVND (reference sequence). CDR3 length: 15 residues. Findings of the study overall: After two AZD1222 doses, spike-specific TCR breadth and depth rose versus day 0.

Some clones are missing from TCRdb's copy, which holds only in-frame ones; the method was immunoSEQ multiplex PCR. The sample lists 95,000 or so clones; approximately 91% were seen once. With regard to this clone: No antigen is known for it.

The chain recombines TRBV19 with TRBJ2-3; 9 nucleotides line up with TRBD2. The origin of this receptor is an adult who received the AZD1222 COVID-19 vaccine. The sequencing here drew on peripheral blood, taken 28 days after the second AZD1222 dose. CDR3 coding DNA: TGTGCCAGTACCCTTAGCGGGAGTATGGGTGATACGCAGTATTTT. Translating gives CASTLSGSMGDTQYF.